Sequencing of this T cell receptor beta chain was carried out in a study of T cell responses to AZD1222 COVID-19 vaccine. Some clones are missing from TCRdb's copy, which holds only in-frame ones; the method was immunoSEQ multiplex PCR. The sample carries approximately 110,000 clones, 75% to 90% recorded once. General study findings and limits: Baseline serology detected seropositivity in only six AZD1222 recipients.

Details on this clone: Its antigen is not known.

The specimen was peripheral blood, collected on day 0 of AZD1222 vaccination. The source is an adult in good health.

CDR3 bases: TGTGCCAGCAGTTTTTCCAGGGTTGGCACTGAAGCTTTCTTT. Protein: CASSFSRVGTEAFF. The chain links TRBV27 to TRBJ1-1; D perhaps matches TRBD1 (5 bases). The CDR3 has 14 residues. Germline CDR1 and CDR2: MNHEY and SMNVEV (reference sequence). V was pared by 3 bases and J by 4 bases, with 12 bases between.